This is a list of T cell receptor beta chains from one sample in a study of T-cell memory formation after mild COVID-19. TCRdb reanalysed the 5' RACE reads using MiXCR and keeps one entry per CDR3 protein. The sample holds approximately 40,000 distinct CDR3 sequences, roughly an eighth seen once. The sample consisted of PBMCs or a T cell subset sorted from them (not recorded which). These receptors were taken from a man aged 18 to 29 who had mild COVID-19 (a few samples of this study predate the infection). Cell type and time point are not known. CDR3s include the opening cysteine and the closing phenylalanine or tryptophan.

TRBJ2-2 | TRBV4-1 | 17 | CASSHPRGRKNTGELFF
TRBJ2-4 | TRBV3-1 | 13 | CASSPGGTNIQYF
TRBJ2-6 | TRBV12-5 | 22 | CASGLVNRIGPGALSGANVLTF
TRBJ1-3 | TRBV2 | 16 | CASSQIDRPVGNTIYF
TRBJ2-7 | TRBV20-1 | 12 | CSTTPGGYEQYF
TRBJ2-6 | TRBV4-3 | 17 | CASSQGSSPSGANVLTF
TRBJ2-6 | TRBV5-1 | 15 | CASTPQPSGANVLTF
TRBJ2-1 | TRBV5-1 | 15 | CASSLRTGNGNEQFF
TRBJ2-5 | TRBV12-3/TRBV12-4 | 13 | CASSLSEKETQYF
TRBJ1-4 | TRBV6-5 | 15 | CASSGTGAFNEKLFF
TRBJ1-2 | TRBV7-2 | 13 | CASTPGEGYGYTF
TRBJ2-1 | TRBV27 | 13 | CASSLRPYNEQFF
TRBJ1-1 | TRBV7-9 | 14 | CASSLWGPGTEAFF
TRBJ2-2 | TRBV2 | 17 | CASSEGLAGANTGELFF
TRBJ1-2 | TRBV3-1 | 14 | CASSQVERGAGYTF
TRBJ1-1 | TRBV5-4 | 14 | CASRPDSDNTEAFF
TRBJ2-5 | TRBV7-9 | 15 | CASSPVGSIQETQYF
TRBJ2-1 | TRBV6-2/TRBV6-3 | 15 | CASRGRRLAHNEQFF
- | TRBV6-5 | 14 | CASTTSGGQETQYF
TRBJ2-1 | TRBV6-1 | 14 | CASSDSGGANEQFF
TRBJ1-4 | TRBV29-1 | 11 | CSVVDGDKLFF
TRBJ1-3 | TRBV11-2 | 16 | CASSIGFGTAGNTIYF
TRBJ2-1 | TRBV6-2/TRBV6-3 | 16 | CASSPSRRAGHNEQFF
TRBJ1-5 | TRBV6-4 | 15 | CASSDSKGASQPQHF